These T cell receptor beta chains were read from a single sample in a study of T cell repertoires in cytomegalovirus infection. From the reads, TCRdb called clonotypes with MiXCR, one entry per CDR3 protein. The table shows roughly 240,000 distinct CDR3 sequences, with roughly 6.5% occurring only once. The sequenced sample consisted of PBMCs. The origin of the receptors is a human donor in good health (CMV status not recorded). Some clones in this sample may be carry-over from other donors' samples. The CDR3 runs from the conserved cysteine through the conserved F or W. The D gene is left open where the match is weak. A clone size is listed for some rows: how often the clone was seen (once, few, many), or a class if it is expanded.

size	V	J	D	DNA	CDR3
many	TRBV7-2	TRBJ1-2	.	TGTGCCAGCAGCAAATTCACCGGTGGCTACACCTTC	CASSKFTGGYTF
many	TRBV20-1	TRBJ2-5	TRBD1	TGCAGTGCTAGTTCCTACAGGGGGCAGGAGACCCAGTACTTC	CSASSYRGQETQYF
many	TRBV11-1	TRBJ2-5	.	TGTGCCAGCAGCTTAGGCCGGTCCCAAGAGACCCAGTACTTC	CASSLGRSQETQYF
many	TRBV29-1	TRBJ2-5	TRBD1	TGCAGCGCGCGCCCGGGACAGGGTGGTTCGCGAGAGACCCAGTACTTC	CSARPGQGGSRETQYF
many	TRBV20-1	TRBJ2-1	TRBD2	TGCAGTGCTAGAGTTGGGACTAGCGGGGGGGACAGATCCTACAATGAGCAGTTCTTC	CSARVGTSGGDRSYNEQFF
many	TRBV7-2	TRBJ1-1	TRBD1	TGTGCCAGCAGGCCGCCGGGACAGGGGAGGACTGAAGCTTTCTTT	CASRPPGQGRTEAFF
many	TRBV7-9	TRBJ1-2	TRBD1	TGTGCCAGCAGCTTCGGGGGGACAGTCAATGGCTACACCTTC	CASSFGGTVNGYTF
many	TRBV9	TRBJ2-1	TRBD2	TGTGCCAGCAGCGTAGCAGCGGGGGCCCTCAATGAGCAGTTCTTC	CASSVAAGALNEQFF
many	TRBV28	TRBJ2-1	.	TGTGCCAGCAGTAAGGATGAGCAGTTCTTC	CASSKDEQFF
many	TRBV29-1	TRBJ1-6	TRBD1	TGCAGCGTACGAAATCGGACAGGGGGCAGTTCACCCCTCCACTTT	CSVRNRTGGSSPLHF
many	TRBV12-3/TRBV12-4	TRBJ1-2	.	TGTGCCAGCAGTTTAGTAGGGGGAAAGGTCTATGGCTACACCTTC	CASSLVGGKVYGYTF
many	TRBV7-2	TRBJ2-2	.	TGTGCCAGCAGCTTTTTTCCGGGGCGAAGCACCGGGGAGCTGTTTTTT	CASSFFPGRSTGELFF
few	TRBV29-1	TRBJ2-2	.	TGCAGCGTTGAGCCCGGGACGGCGAACACCGGGGAGCTGTTTTTT	CSVEPGTANTGELFF
many	TRBV5-1	TRBJ2-7	.	TGCGCCAGCAGCTCCTGGCCCGGGGCTTCCTACGAGCAGTACTTC	CASSSWPGASYEQYF
many	TRBV6-2/TRBV6-3	TRBJ1-1	.	TGTGCCAGCGGCTATGTAGACACTGAAGCTTTCTTT	CASGYVDTEAFF
many	TRBV14	TRBJ2-3	.	TGTGCCAGCAGCCAAGACCTCCATAGCACAGATACGCAGTATTTT	CASSQDLHSTDTQYF
many	TRBV11-2	TRBJ2-6	.	TGTGCCAGCAGCCCGCGGCGGGGGGCCAACGTCCTGACTTTC	CASSPRRGANVLTF
many	TRBV7-2	TRBJ1-4	TRBD1	TGTGCCAGCAGCTTAGCGAGGGACAGTGAACTGTTTTTT	CASSLARDSELFF
many	TRBV20-1	TRBJ2-1	TRBD2	TGCAGTGCTCCCCGATTCGGAGCGGGGGGTTACAATGAGCAGTTCTTC	CSAPRFGAGGYNEQFF
many	TRBV7-6	TRBJ2-4	TRBD1	TGTGCCAGCAGCTTGTCGGGACAGCAAAACATTCAGTACTTC	CASSLSGQQNIQYF
many	TRBV7-2	TRBJ2-5	TRBD2	TGTGCCAGCAGCTTAGCGGCGGGGGGGCCCCAAGAGACCCAGTACTTC	CASSLAAGGPQETQYF
many	TRBV6-6	TRBJ2-1	TRBD1	TGTGCCAGCAGTGATCAGGACAGGGGTGGCTACAATGAGCAGTTCTTC	CASSDQDRGGYNEQFF
many	TRBV5-8	TRBJ2-1	.	TGTGCCAGCAGCCCCCCGGCTAGTGTAAGCTACAATGAGCAGTTCTTC	CASSPPASVSYNEQFF
many	TRBV10-3	TRBJ2-6	TRBD1	TGTGCCATCAGTGAAATTCGAAGGGACAGGGCTGCTGGTGGGGCCAACGTCCTGACTTTC	CAISEIRRDRAAGGANVLTF
many	TRBV7-9	TRBJ1-2	TRBD1	TGTGCCAGCAGCGCGATGCTAGAGCAGGGGGCGCCTTATGGCTACACCTTC	CASSAMLEQGAPYGYTF
many	TRBV9	TRBJ1-2	.	TGTGCCAGCAGCGTAGCGGGGGCCTCCTATGGCTACACCTTC	CASSVAGASYGYTF
many	TRBV15	TRBJ2-2	.	TGTGCCACCAGCAGAGATTTGGAAGCGAACACCGGGGAGCTGTTTTTT	CATSRDLEANTGELFF
many	TRBV6-1	TRBJ1-5	TRBD1	TGTGCCAGCACCGGGGGGACAGACAGCAATCAGCCCCAGCATTTT	CASTGGTDSNQPQHF
many	TRBV12-3/TRBV12-4	TRBJ1-3	.	TGTGCCAGCAGTTTCCAACAGGGTGGAAACACCATATATTTT	CASSFQQGGNTIYF
many	TRBV4-1	TRBJ2-1	.	TGCGCCAGCAGCCAAGAATCAATAAATGAGCAGTTCTTC	CASSQESINEQFF
many	TRBV19	TRBJ1-2	.	TGTGCCAGTAGTAGCCAGAAGTTCCGACCCGGCTACACCTTC	CASSSQKFRPGYTF
many	TRBV11-3	TRBJ2-3	TRBD1	TGTGCCAGCAGCTTAGGCGGACAGGGGACAGATACGCAGTATTTT	CASSLGGQGTDTQYF
.	TRBV5-5	TRBJ1-5	.	TGTGCCAGCAGCTTGGATTTGGGGGGGTCCCAGCCCCAGCATTTT	CASSLDLGGSQPQHF
many	TRBV7-9	TRBJ1-3	.	TGTGCCAGCAGCTTCTCAGCGCTTGGGACGACATCGTCTGGAAACACCATATATTTT	CASSFSALGTTSSGNTIYF
many	TRBV29-1	TRBJ1-1	.	TGCAGCGTTGATCCGGGAGTCGACACTGAAGCTTTCTTT	CSVDPGVDTEAFF
.	TRBV19	TRBJ1-1	.	TGTGCCAGTAATTTCGGGACCAAGAGGATGAACACTGAAGCTTTCTTT	CASNFGTKRMNTEAFF
many	TRBV7-2	TRBJ2-7	.	TGTGCCAGCAGCTCCTACTCAACCTACGAGCAGTACTTC	CASSSYSTYEQYF
few	TRBV29-1	TRBJ2-7	.	TGTAGCGTTGATGGTGATGGCACGGACGACGAGCAGTACTTC	CSVDGDGTDDEQYF
many	TRBV12-3/TRBV12-4	TRBJ1-2	TRBD1	TGTGCCAGCGCGAAAGAGACAGGGACCGGCTACACCTTC	CASAKETGTGYTF
.	TRBV2	TRBJ2-1	.	TGTGCCGGGGGGCATATGAGCTCCTACAATGAGCAGTTCTTC	CAGGHMSSYNEQFF
many	TRBV7-2	TRBJ1-4	.	TGTGCCAGCAGCCCTCGTACGGGACTAGTTGAAAAACTGTTTTTT	CASSPRTGLVEKLFF
many	TRBV6-1	TRBJ2-7	TRBD2	TGTGCCAGCAGTTTGGTCTCTAGCGGGCGCTCCTACGAGCAGTACTTC	CASSLVSSGRSYEQYF
many	TRBV7-8	TRBJ2-6	.	TGTGCCAGCAGTAACTTCAGGGGACTCGGCGGTGTGTTCGGGGCCAACGTCCTGACTTTC	CASSNFRGLGGVFGANVLTF
few	TRBV12-3/TRBV12-4	TRBJ1-1	.	TGTGCCAGCACCCCCGAAAAAAGGAACACTGAAGCTTTCTTT	CASTPEKRNTEAFF
.	TRBV4-2	TRBJ1-1	.	TGTGCCAGCAGCCAAGGTTTAAACGAGGACACTGAAGCTTTCTTT	CASSQGLNEDTEAFF
many	TRBV20-1	TRBJ2-5	TRBD1	TGCAGTGCCTTGACAGGGGGAGAGACCCAGTACTTC	CSALTGGETQYF
few	TRBV20-1	TRBJ2-7	.	TGCAGTGCTCAGGTAGGACGGACCAGCTCCTACGAGCAGTACTTC	CSAQVGRTSSYEQYF
many	TRBV18	TRBJ1-4	.	TGTGCCAGCTCACCTCCACCGGGACACCCCGAAAAACTGTTTTTT	CASSPPPGHPEKLFF
.	TRBV5-1	TRBJ2-1	.	TGCGCCAGCACCATCGAGGGCGGTAGCTACTCCTACAATGAGCAGTTCTTC	CASTIEGGSYSYNEQFF
many	TRBV29-1	TRBJ1-3	.	TGCAGCGGTCAGGGGTACTCTGGAAACACCATATATTTT	CSGQGYSGNTIYF
many	TRBV7-2	TRBJ2-3	.	TGTGCCAGCAGCTTCAGAGAAAGCACAGATACGCAGTATTTT	CASSFRESTDTQYF
many	TRBV7-2	TRBJ1-5	TRBD1	TGTGCCAGCAGCTCTGCTTGGGGACAGGGGGGGAATCAGCCCCAGCATTTT	CASSSAWGQGGNQPQHF
many	TRBV5-1	TRBJ2-3	.	TGCGCCAGCAGCGCAGAGACTAGCACAGATACGCAGTATTTT	CASSAETSTDTQYF
many	TRBV7-2	TRBJ1-1	.	TGTGCCAGCAGTCCTCAGATGAACACTGAAGCTTTCTTT	CASSPQMNTEAFF
many	TRBV4-2	TRBJ2-6	.	TGTGCCAGCAGCCCCACCGAAACTGGGGCCAACGTCCTGACTTTC	CASSPTETGANVLTF
many	TRBV12-3/TRBV12-4	TRBJ1-1	.	TGTGCCAGCAGTTTCGATGGACACTTCAATGAAGCTTTCTTT	CASSFDGHFNEAFF
many	TRBV7-8	TRBJ1-1	.	TGTGCCAGCAGCTTGCCCAGGGGTAGCACTGAAGCTTTCTTT	CASSLPRGSTEAFF
.	TRBV23-1	TRBJ1-1	.	TGCGCCAGCAGAAAAAGGAATGCTGAAGCTTTCTTT	CASRKRNAEAFF